This TCR beta chain emerged from a study of tumor-infiltrating lymphocytes in primary liver carcinoma. Germline CDR1 reads ENHRY; CDR2 reads SYGVKD. CDR3 length: 13 amino acids. This clonotype has more than one count but fewer than ten. At one boundary the junction diverges from the germline segment, which might be a read error. From 450 to 550 ng total RNA, TCR beta cDNA was generated with a primer in the constant region. Three nested multiplex PCR rounds, a slightly modified ARM-PCR, produced the libraries for TCR beta. With TRBV1-TRBV30 forward primers and a C-beta reverse primer, the first two PCR rounds were run for around 10 cycles each. MiXCR, applied by TCRdb to the multiplex PCR reads, yields one record per CDR3 protein. The sample has approximately 190,000 distinct CDR3 sequences, 85% seen once. Co-extracted RNA and DNA came from roughly 20-30 mg of unsorted bulk tissue.

The source is a man between 35 and 55 years old with primary liver carcinoma and hepatitis B virus infection. V usage is TRBV10-3 and J usage is TRBJ2-1; a weak D match, TRBD2 (6 bases). The sample comprised tumor tissue from primary liver carcinoma. DNA for the CDR3: TGTGCTATCAGTGAGTCGACGGGACTGGAGCAGTTCTTC. It specifies CAISESTGLEQFF.